This T cell receptor (beta chain) was observed in a study of blood T cell repertoires in COVID-19. On the study more broadly: PBMCs, B-cell-depleted T cells, or T cells provided the cDNA or gDNA that made up the material.

V lost 3 bases to trimming and J lost 3 bases, with 11 bases between them. This CDR3 region has 14 residues. Germline V CDR1 and CDR2: MNHNS, SASEGT. Clones were sequenced by immunoSEQ multiplex PCR, and TCRdb holds only the in-frame ones, with some missing. The table records over 400,000 clones, roughly nine tenths of them present only once. Enrolment of Seattle patients took place during active infection, and they were followed longitudinally. Sequencing was performed on peripheral blood. The chain is built from TRBV6-1 and TRBJ1-1; D may be TRBD1 (5 bases). The source is a woman aged 45-65 years with COVID-19, enrolled during active disease. CDR3 coding DNA: TGTGCCAGCAGTGACGCCCCAGGGCACACTGAAGCTTTCTTT. This sequence encodes CASSDAPGHTEAFF.